Shown below are 9 T cell receptor beta chains from a single sample sequenced in a study of post-analysis software for immune sequencing data. Study-level points and caveats: In patients, about 5 TRBV segments were more frequent than in controls, with TRBV5-6, TRBV5-1 and TRBV20-1 among them.

TCR beta cDNA libraries had unique molecular identifiers. Using its own MiXCR run on the PCR reads, TCRdb lists one record per CDR3 protein. The sample lists about 430,000 distinct CDR3 sequences, approximately 39% occurring once. The antigens of these receptors remain unknown. Specimen: blood. Receptors were obtained from a girl aged 2 to 9 with multiple sclerosis.

This clonotype was counted only a few times. CDR3 sequence reads: CASSLRTDPNYGYTF. In DNA form, the CDR3 reads TGTGCCAGCAGCTTAAGGACGGATCCTAACTATGGCTACACCTTC. The chain has TRBV7-6 and TRBJ1-2; no firm D call. CDR1 is SGHVS and CDR2 is FNYEAQ in the germline V gene. The V gene lost 2 bases and the J gene lost 0 bases, with 10 bases spanning the gap. The CDR3 totals 15 residues. Full variable domain (missing parts from reference TRBV7-6 and TRBJ1-2): GAGVSQSPRYKVTKRGQDVALRCDPISGHVSLYWYRQALGQGPEFLTYFNYEAQQDKSGLPNDRFSAERPEGSISTLTIQRTEQRDSAMYRCASSLRTDPNYGYTFGSGTRLTVV.

The table lists this clonotype with a few counts. J is TRBJ2-5 and V is TRBV10-3, with TRBD2 identical over 9 bases. The length of the CDR3 is 19 residues. The trim removed 2 bases at V and 5 bases at J, leaving 18 bases unmatched. Germline loops: CDR1 ENHRY, CDR2 SYGVKD. CDR3 in DNA: TGTGCCATCAGTGAGGCAGGCGGGCTGGCGGGAGGGCCTCGGGAGACCCAGTACTTC. Translated, it gives CAISEAGGLAGGPRETQYF.

This clonotype was found a few times. The rearrangement links TRBV4-2 to TRBJ1-1; D is perhaps TRBD1 (6 bases). This CDR3 region has 15 residues. CDR1 and CDR2 from the germline V gene are LGHNA and YNFKEQ. The V end was cut by 3 bases, the J end by 1 base, with 12 bases between. The CDR3 loop reads CASSQSGGQNTEAFF. CDR3 bases: TGTGCCAGCAGCCAGTCCGGGGGACAGAACACTGAAGCTTTCTTT.

The sample holds one count of this clonotype. CDR3 sequence reads: CASSLGSLGSNQPQHF. The CDR3 DNA sequence: TGTGCCAGCAGCTTAGGAAGTTTGGGAAGCAATCAGCCCCAGCATTTT. The chain links TRBV7-9 to TRBJ1-5; D is uncertain. The CDR3 length is 16 residues. Trimming removed 1 base from V and 1 base from J, with 11 bases in between. Looked up from germline, CDR1 is SEHNR and CDR2 is FQNEAQ (reference sequence).

The V and J genes are TRBV29-1 and TRBJ1-2; D ambiguous. Trimming stripped 6 bases from V and 6 bases from J, with 17 bases between. The CDR3 has 13 residues. Germline V lookup: CDR1 SQVTM, CDR2 ANQGSEA. The CDR3 DNA follows: TGCAGCGTACGACCCCGTTTCGATGATGGCTACACCTTC. Translated: CSVRPRFDDGYTF.

The count of this clonotype is one. CDR3: CASSLNFYYEQFF. DNA for the CDR3: TGTGCCAGCAGTTTAAATTTCTATTATGAGCAGTTCTTC. The chain recombines TRBV6-2 or TRBV6-3 with TRBJ2-1; D not resolved. The CDR3 totals 13 residues. Germline loops: CDR1 MNHEY, CDR2 SVGEGT. The ends were cut back, 4 bases at V and 8 bases at J, with 12 bases in the middle.

This chain connects TRBV29-1 to TRBJ2-7, with 12 positions matching TRBD2. This CDR3 has 14 residues. Per the germline V gene, CDR1 is SQVTM and CDR2 is ANQGSEA. Unmatched junction bases numbered 6, after V lost 4 bases and J lost 5 bases. In nucleotides, the CDR3 is TGCAGCGTTGGGCCCACTAGCGGGGGGAACGAGCAGTACTTC. This sequence encodes CSVGPTSGGNEQYF.

CDR3 residues: CSVGRANTGELFF. In nucleotides, the CDR3 is TGCAGCGTGGGAAGGGCTAACACCGGGGAGCTGTTTTTT. The chain employs TRBV29-1 and TRBJ2-2; D gene ambiguous. V lost 6 bases to trimming and J lost 2 bases, with 10 bases between them. Germline CDR1 is SQVTM and CDR2 is ANQGSEA. The CDR3 runs 13 residues.

In this sample, this clonotype turned up once. This chain connects TRBV28 to TRBJ1-1; D gene ambiguous. The CDR3 is 11 residues long. Trimming removed 5 bases from V and 10 bases from J, with 11 bases in between. CDR1 is MDHEN, CDR2 SYDVKM, per germline. CDR3 bases: TGTGCCAGCAGTGACGGGAGACCAGCTTTCTTT. Translation gives CASSDGRPAFF.